Sequencing of this T cell receptor (beta chain) was carried out in a study of blood T cell repertoires in COVID-19. Here immunoSEQ multiplex PCR was the method, and the copy in TCRdb shows in-frame clones only, minus some. The sample includes approximately 400,000 clones, 80% to 90% seen only once; the top ten take roughly 1.2%. The CDR3 consists of 18 residues. Germline lookup yields CDR1 SGHAT and CDR2 FQNNGV. J lost 1 base, V lost 1 base, and 8 bases had no gene match. The gene calls are TRBV11-2 and TRBJ2-3, with 10 nucleotides matching TRBD2. Sequencing was done on a sample of peripheral blood. This TCR derives from a man aged 40-49 years with acute or convalescent COVID-19. The CDR3 bases are TGTGCCAGCAGCTTAGGTACATGGCTAGCGGGAGGCACAGATACGCAGTATTTT. It yields the protein CASSLGTWLAGGTDTQYF.